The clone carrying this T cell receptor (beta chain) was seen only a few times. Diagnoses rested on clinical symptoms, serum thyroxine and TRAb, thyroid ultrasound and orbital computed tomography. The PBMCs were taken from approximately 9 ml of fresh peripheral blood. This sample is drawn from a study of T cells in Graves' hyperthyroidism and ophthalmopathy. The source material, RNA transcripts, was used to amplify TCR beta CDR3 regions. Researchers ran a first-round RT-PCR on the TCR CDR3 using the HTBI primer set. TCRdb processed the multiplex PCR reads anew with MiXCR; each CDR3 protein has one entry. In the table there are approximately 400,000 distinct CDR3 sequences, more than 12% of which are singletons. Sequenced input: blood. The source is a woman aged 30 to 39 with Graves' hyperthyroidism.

In DNA form, the CDR3 reads TGTGCCAGCAGCTTAGTTGGCAGGGGTTACGAGCAGTACTTC. Its translation is CASSLVGRGYEQYF. The V call is TRBV7-9, the J call TRBJ2-7, with D possibly matching TRBD1 (6 bases). The CDR3 extends over 14 amino acids. Per the germline V gene, CDR1 is SEHNR and CDR2 is FQNEAQ (reference sequence). V was cut by 1 base and J by 4 bases, with 11 bases left in between.